Listed below are T cell receptor beta chains from one sample, sequenced in a study of monozygotic twins with inflammatory bowel disease. For each CDR3 protein, TCRdb gives one entry from its re-call of the 5' RACE reads, without DNA. The sample spans 300,000 to 400,000 distinct CDR3 sequences; the ten largest clones claim roughly 2.6%. The sequenced material came from blood. The receptors were gathered from a human donor with ulcerative colitis or Crohn's disease, or a healthy co-twin of an affected twin (not recorded which). Both conserved end residues are part of each CDR3.

j_call v_call cdr3_aa
TRBJ2-7 TRBV5-4 CASSLSRDRGRIEQYF
TRBJ1-1 TRBV5-4 CASSLKTGVNTEAFF
TRBJ2-1 TRBV4-3 CASSQERTGGVQGEQFF
TRBJ2-2 TRBV11-1 CASSPSEGHLQNTGELFF
TRBJ2-1 TRBV7-3 CASSLTRDRGNNEQFF
TRBJ1-4 TRBV5-6 CASSAAPGADEKLFF
TRBJ2-1 TRBV7-2 CASSLLAGNEQFF
TRBJ2-2 TRBV14 CASSLRKTPATGELFF
TRBJ1-2 TRBV9 CASSAQTGITYGYTF
TRBJ2-6 TRBV2 CASSGTGISVGANVLTF
TRBJ1-2 TRBV11-2 CASSAWTGAMGNGYTF
TRBJ1-3 TRBV6-5 CASSYRTGLSGNTIYF
TRBJ1-4 TRBV18 CASSHGRNEKLFF
TRBJ1-3 TRBV7-2 CASSLQTGAAPGNTIYF
TRBJ1-1 TRBV7-2 CASSLQGAENTEAFF
TRBJ2-2 TRBV5-1 CASSPVGSNTGELFF
TRBJ1-2 TRBV20-1 CSAGSGGGVYGYTF
TRBJ2-3 TRBV27 CASSLFTRGDTQYF